Below, one T cell receptor beta chain is given with its context. The data are from a study of T cell responses to AZD1222 COVID-19 vaccine. The table came from immunoSEQ multiplex PCR; TCRdb's copy has only in-frame clones and leaves some out. The table has roughly 120,000 clones, 70% to 90% seen once. The CDR3 is made up of 12 amino acids. With 4 bases removed from V and 8 bases from J, the gap between germline ends came to 11 bases. Germline V gene data show CDR1 as SGHDN and CDR2 as FVKESK. The sequence came from an adult in good health. The source was peripheral blood, collected on day 0 of AZD1222 vaccination. J is TRBJ1-2 and V is TRBV14, with D perhaps matching TRBD1 (6 bases). The CDR3 loop reads CASSPGGGGYTF. In DNA, the CDR3 is TGTGCCAGCAGCCCAGGTGGGGGCGGCTACACCTTC.